These 2 T cell receptor beta chains came from one sample sequenced in a study of cytomegalovirus exposure and HLA in healthy donors. It was with 60 Vbeta and 13 Jbeta primers that the PCR ran. Some clones are missing from TCRdb's copy, which holds only in-frame ones; the method was immunoSEQ multiplex PCR. Here the sample spans approximately 92,000 clones, over 75% being singletons. Sequencing was carried out using PBMCs. All receptors derive from a girl aged 2-10 years in good health and CMV-seropositive.

The V and J genes are TRBV30 and TRBJ2-1; tentative D call: TRBD1 (5 bases). The CDR3 runs 14 residues. Germline assignment: CDR1 GTSNPN and CDR2 SVGIG (reference sequence). V gave up 3 bases and J gave up 6 bases, with 15 bases separating them. The chain's CDR3 is CAWSRLDRSNEQFF. The CDR3 DNA reads as TGTGCCTGGAGCAGGCTAGACAGAAGCAATGAGCAGTTCTTC.

This chain links TRBV2 with TRBJ2-6; D ambiguous. Germline CDR1 is SNHLY and CDR2 is FYNNEI. This CDR3 region has 14 residues. Between the trimmed V and J ends, which lost 6 bases and 2 bases, there was a span of 8 bases. The DNA for the CDR3 is TGTGCCAGCAGCCCCAACACTGGGGCCAACGTCCTGACTTTC. Encoded protein: CASSPNTGANVLTF.